The 25 T cell receptor beta chains in this list originate from one sample, sequenced in a study of cytomegalovirus exposure and HLA in healthy donors. 60 Vbeta and 13 Jbeta primers were used in PCR. Some clones are missing from TCRdb's copy, which holds only in-frame ones; the method was immunoSEQ multiplex PCR. The sample table includes tens of thousands of clones. The sample comprised PBMCs. Receptors were obtained from a female donor in good health and CMV-seropositive.

This sequence joins TRBV28 and TRBJ1-4; 9 nucleotides align to TRBD1. Germline V lookup: CDR1 MDHEN, CDR2 SYDVKM. Trimming at V came to 5 bases and at J to 6 bases, leaving 7 bases not matched to a gene. The CDR3 loop spans 15 amino acids. This CDR3 reads CASSRGDRDDEKLFF. In nucleotides, the CDR3 is TGTGCCAGCAGTAGGGGGGACAGGGATGATGAAAAACTGTTTTTT.

The V and J genes are TRBV19 and TRBJ2-2, with TRBD2 as a possible D gene (5 bases). The germline gives CDR1 LNHDA, CDR2 SQIVND (reference sequence). The CDR3 extends over 14 amino acids. Trimming shortened V by 7 bases and J by 5 bases, and 14 bases separated the two germline ends. The CDR3 sequence is CASNAFEGTGELFF. In DNA form, the CDR3 reads TGTGCCAGTAATGCCTTTGAGGGAACCGGGGAGCTGTTTTTT.

A word on this clone: In the same sample, other DNA sequences code for this CDR3. The rearrangement links TRBV6-5 to TRBJ1-5; D gene unclear. This CDR3 has 14 amino acids. Per germline, CDR1 MNHEY and CDR2 SVGAGI. Deletions cut 6 bases from V and 6 bases from J, with 15 bases between. This CDR3 reads CASSPGPRGQPQHF. DNA of the CDR3: TGTGCCAGCAGCCCGGGCCCGCGGGGTCAGCCCCAGCATTTT.

This rearrangement joins TRBV5-1 to TRBJ1-2; no clear D. This CDR3 has 16 amino acids. Germline CDR1 is SGHRS and CDR2 is YFSETQ. V gave up 0 bases and J gave up 2 bases, with 14 bases separating them. CDR3 sequence reads: CASSLDRQQANYGYTF. The CDR3 region has the DNA TGCGCCAGCAGCTTGGACCGACAACAAGCCAACTATGGCTACACCTTC.

CDR3 nucleotide sequence: TGTGCCAGCTCACACACAGGACGGGACTATGGCTACACCTTC. As protein: CASSHTGRDYGYTF. This chain joins TRBV18 and TRBJ1-2; D is perhaps TRBD1 (5 bases). With 4 bases removed from V and 3 bases from J, the gap between germline ends came to 12 bases. The CDR3 has 14 amino acids. Germline V lookup: CDR1 KGHSH, CDR2 LQKENI.

The J gene is TRBJ2-1, the V gene TRBV6-5; tentatively, D is TRBD2 (7 bases). The CDR3 runs to 14 residues. Per germline, CDR1 MNHEY and CDR2 SVGAGI. V lost 6 bases to trimming and J lost 12 bases, with 21 bases between them. This CDR3 is CASSLGGIAGVQFF. The CDR3 DNA reads as TGTGCCAGCAGCCTAGGGGGGATTGCGGGGGTGCAGTTCTTC.

This sequence joins TRBV28 and TRBJ2-7, with 11 bases aligning to TRBD1. Germline CDR1 reads MDHEN; CDR2 reads SYDVKM. V lost 7 bases, J lost 4 bases, and 12 bases stayed unmatched. The CDR3 is 16 residues long. As DNA, the CDR3 is TGTGCCAGCATAGGACAGGGGGCCGTTCGGGCGTACGAGCAGTACTTC. Translating it yields CASIGQGAVRAYEQYF.

The V call is TRBV19, the J call TRBJ2-1; 13 bases fit TRBD2. V gave up 4 bases and J gave up 6 bases; unmatched junction bases: 3. The CDR3 sequence is 15 residues long. Germline CDR1 and CDR2: LNHDA and SQIVND (reference sequence). The CDR3 DNA reads TGTGCCAGTAGTAGGACTAGCGGGAGAGCCAATGAGCAGTTCTTC. It yields the protein CASSRTSGRANEQFF.

This chain links TRBV28 with TRBJ2-7, with unresolved D. Germline V gives CDR1 MDHEN, CDR2 SYDVKM. The CDR3 has 16 residues. V dropped 5 bases and J dropped 2 bases, with 19 bases sitting between them. The CDR3 DNA is TGTGCCAGCAGTAGACCTTATCTTACTACTACCTACGAGCAGTACTTC. This encodes CASSRPYLTTTYEQYF.

This sequence joins TRBV11-2 and TRBJ2-7; TRBD2 agrees at 10 bases. This CDR3 has 14 residues. Germline trimming cut 5 bases from V and 2 bases from J; bases unmatched to any gene: 3. Looked up from germline, CDR1 is SGHAT and CDR2 is FQNNGV. The CDR3 nucleotides are TGTGCCAGCAGCACTCTAGCGGGAGCCTACGAGCAGTACTTC. It encodes CASSTLAGAYEQYF.

The chain is built from TRBV2 and TRBJ2-5, with TRBD2 as a possible D gene (5 bases). Trimming cost V 7 bases and J 3 bases, with 12 bases left between them. Germline assignment: CDR1 SNHLY and CDR2 FYNNEI. This CDR3 spans 13 amino acids. The CDR3 sequence is CASKVPREETQYF. CDR3 in DNA: TGTGCCAGCAAGGTCCCGAGGGAAGAGACCCAGTACTTC.

The chain employs TRBV10-2 and TRBJ1-4, with TRBD1 matching 10 bases. The length of the CDR3 is 16 residues. Trimming took 1 base from V and 6 from J; bases not matched to a gene: 5. CDR1 is WSHSY and CDR2 is SAAADI in the germline V gene. CDR3 loop: CASSEWGGTGDEKLFF. In DNA, the CDR3 is TGCGCCAGCAGTGAGTGGGGAGGGACAGGGGATGAAAAACTGTTTTTT.

This chain connects TRBV29-1 to TRBJ2-6, with 7 bases matching TRBD1. This CDR3 is 19 amino acids long. V dropped 5 bases and J dropped 3; count of bases not matched to a gene: 19. Germline V gives CDR1 SQVTM, CDR2 ANQGSEA. CDR3 amino acids: CSVPGTESYYSCGANVLTF. CDR3 DNA sequence: TGCAGCGTTCCCGGGACAGAATCATACTACTCATGTGGGGCCAACGTCCTGACTTTC.

The chain uses TRBV28 and TRBJ2-6; tentatively, D is TRBD2 (6 bases). The V and J ends lost 5 bases and 4 bases respectively, with 18 bases between them. The length of the CDR3 is 17 residues. The V gene's germline CDR1 is MDHEN and CDR2 SYDVKM. The chain's CDR3 is CASSPDYLSAGANVLTF. For the CDR3, the DNA is TGTGCCAGCAGTCCGGACTACCTGTCGGCCGGGGCCAACGTCCTGACTTTC. The full variable domain, with the rest looked up from reference TRBV28 and TRBJ2-6, is DVKVTQSSRYLVKRTGEKVFLECVQDMDHENMFWYRQDPGLGLRLIYFSYDVKMKEKGDIPEGYSVSREKKERFSLILESASTNQTSMYLCASSPDYLSAGANVLTFGAGSRLTVL.

The chain links TRBV11-3 to TRBJ2-1, with D perhaps matching TRBD2 (9 bases). This CDR3 is 20 amino acids long. Trimming left V 7 bases short and J 7 bases short, with 35 bases between. The germline V gene encodes CDR1 SGHNT and CDR2 YENEEA. CDR3 region: CASTHRGTGGIAGAGNEQFF. In DNA form, the CDR3 reads TGTGCCAGCACCCATAGGGGCACAGGGGGAATAGCGGGGGCGGGGAATGAGCAGTTCTTC.

V and J are TRBV6-1 and TRBJ1-1; D is uncertain. Germline V gene sequence: CDR1 MNHNS, CDR2 SASEGT. Trimming left V 0 bases short and J 4 bases short, with 18 bases between. The CDR3 is 17 residues long. The CDR3: CASSEARWAPPLTEAFF. In DNA, the CDR3 is TGTGCCAGCAGTGAAGCCCGCTGGGCTCCCCCCCTCACTGAAGCTTTCTTT.

This chain links TRBV6-5 with TRBJ2-7; 7 bases match TRBD2. CDR3 length equals 11 residues. CDR1 MNHEY and CDR2 SVGAGI come from the germline V gene. The CDR3 loop reads CSQWGGEEQYF. The DNA for the CDR3 is TGTTCTCAATGGGGAGGGGAGGAGCAGTACTTC.

This chain links TRBV7-9 with TRBJ1-2; 7 bases match TRBD1. The CDR3 length is 15 residues. Trimming cost V 3 bases and J 2 bases; bases outside gene matches: 6. Germline CDR1 is SEHNR and CDR2 is FQNEAQ (reference sequence). CDR3 loop: CASSFGDRRNYGYTF. The CDR3 DNA sequence: TGTGCCAGCAGCTTTGGGGACAGACGAAACTATGGCTACACCTTC.

This chain connects TRBV29-1 to TRBJ2-7, with 9 bases that match TRBD1. CDR1 is SQVTM, CDR2 ANQGSEA, per germline. Trimming took 4 bases from V and 2 from J; bases not matched to a gene: 3. This CDR3 comprises 13 residues. Written as DNA, the CDR3 is TGCAGCGTTGGGACAGGGGTCGCCTACGAGCAGTACTTC. It is translated as CSVGTGVAYEQYF.

The rearrangement links TRBV4-1 to TRBJ2-1; 9 bases agree with TRBD1. V dropped 2 bases and J dropped 6; count of bases not matched to a gene: 11. In germline, CDR1 is MGHRA, CDR2 YSYEKL. This CDR3 region has 17 residues. The CDR3 DNA reads as TGCGCCAGCAGCCAAACCTCAACAGGGGGCACCCTCAATGAGCAGTTCTTC. Its translation: CASSQTSTGGTLNEQFF.

The chain recombines TRBV6-1 with TRBJ2-7; maybe TRBD1 (6 bases). Germline CDR1 reads MNHNS; CDR2 reads SASEGT. CDR3 size: 15 residues. Deletions cut 0 bases from V and 3 bases from J, with 12 bases between. The CDR3 is CASSEASGTIYEQYF. The DNA of the CDR3 is TGTGCCAGCAGTGAAGCGTCGGGGACAATCTACGAGCAGTACTTC.

The V gene is TRBV18, the J gene TRBJ2-7, with TRBD1 matching over 9 bases. Trimming took 8 bases from V and 6 from J; bases not matched to a gene: 14. The germline V gene encodes CDR1 KGHSH and CDR2 LQKENI. The CDR3 length is 15 residues. CDR3 protein: CASTTGTGLVLEQYF. CDR3 coding DNA: TGTGCCAGCACCACCGGGACAGGGCTGGTACTCGAGCAGTACTTC.

The chain employs TRBV4-1 and TRBJ2-3, with a tentative D call TRBD2 (6 bases). CDR3 length: 14 residues. The V end was cut by 4 bases, the J end by 7 bases, with 15 bases between. Germline values: CDR1 MGHRA, CDR2 YSYEKL. The CDR3 here is CASSPLGGRNTQYF. DNA for the CDR3: TGCGCCAGCAGCCCTTTGGGGGGACGAAATACGCAGTATTTT.

The V and J genes are TRBV5-1 and TRBJ2-7; 11 bases match TRBD2. This CDR3 region has 15 residues. With V trimmed by 4 bases and J by 2 bases, 5 bases remained unmatched. The germline V gene encodes CDR1 SGHRS and CDR2 YFSETQ. CDR3 sequence reads: CASSPSGRSAYEQYF. CDR3 sequence (DNA): TGCGCCAGCAGCCCTAGCGGGAGGAGCGCCTACGAGCAGTACTTC.

The J gene is TRBJ2-7, the V gene TRBV4-1; tentative D call: TRBD1 (5 bases). The germline V and J ends were trimmed by 1 base and 5 bases, with 18 bases remaining between them. The CDR3 extends over 16 amino acids. The germline CDR1 and CDR2 sequences are MGHRA and YSYEKL. The CDR3 here is CASSQVQRAGNHEQYF. The DNA for the CDR3 is TGCGCCAGCAGCCAAGTACAAAGGGCAGGGAACCACGAGCAGTACTTC.